Presented here are 8 T cell receptor beta chains from one specimen sequenced in a study of patients and donors after allogeneic stem cell transplantation. TCRdb reprocessed the RT-PCR reads via MiXCR and lists one record per CDR3 protein. The table has approximately 410,000 distinct CDR3 sequences, around 15% seen once. Sequencing used blood, either unsorted or a sorted T cell fraction (not recorded which). These receptors came from a human donor who was either an allogeneic HSCT recipient or a stem cell or donor lymphocyte infusion donor (not recorded which). It is not recorded whose cells these are; they may come from a transplant donor.

The gene calls are TRBV9 and TRBJ2-5; D perhaps matches TRBD2 (5 bases). The CDR3 extends over 18 amino acids. Germline lookup yields CDR1 SGDLS and CDR2 YYNGEE. V was clipped by 0 bases and J by 2 bases, with 20 bases between them. CDR3 coding DNA: TGTGCCAGCAGCGTAGGGCCCGGTCCAGCGGAGATGCAAGAGACCCAGTACTTC. Residues: CASSVGPGPAEMQETQYF.

The chain combines TRBV29-1 with TRBJ2-2, with 8 bases that match TRBD1. This CDR3 comprises 16 residues. With V trimmed by 4 bases and J by 3 bases, 10 bases remained unmatched. Per germline, CDR1 SQVTM and CDR2 ANQGSEA. This CDR3 reads CSVGGGSRGHTGELFF. CDR3 sequence (DNA): TGCAGCGTTGGCGGTGGGAGCAGGGGGCACACCGGGGAGCTGTTTTTT.

This chain uses TRBV3-1 with TRBJ1-5; tentative D call: TRBD1 (6 bases). Trimming shortened V by 2 bases and J by 6 bases, and 11 bases separated the two germline ends. This CDR3 has 14 residues. Germline CDR1 is LGHDT and CDR2 is YNNKEL (reference sequence). The CDR3 sequence is CASSQREGGQPQHF. CDR3 DNA: TGTGCCAGCAGCCAAAGAGAAGGGGGTCAGCCCCAGCATTTT.

The chain couples TRBV5-1 to TRBJ2-5, with D uncertain. The CDR3 sequence is 15 residues long. The germline V gene has CDR1 SGHRS and CDR2 YFSETQ. V lost 3 bases, J lost 5 bases, and 17 bases lay in between. DNA for the CDR3: TGCGCCAGCAGCTCCCTGGCGGTGGTCTCGGAGACCCAGTACTTC. Translation: CASSSLAVVSETQYF.

This clonotype was counted between two and nine times. This chain's CDR3 is CASSSAGAGLEEQYF. The DNA for the CDR3 is TGTGCCAGCAGTTCAGCCGGGGCGGGTCTGGAAGAGCAGTACTTC. The chain links TRBV6-5 to TRBJ2-7; D may correspond to TRBD1 or TRBD2 (5 bases each). Germline CDR1 reads MNHEY; CDR2 reads SVGAGI. V was pared by 4 bases and J by 7 bases, with 20 bases between. The CDR3 runs 15 residues.

The chain joins TRBV12-3 or TRBV12-4 to TRBJ2-3; D is ambiguous. The CDR3 is 13 residues long. Trimming left V 5 bases short and J 5 bases short, with 11 bases between. CDR3 region: CASSIRRGDTQYF. The CDR3 nucleotides read TGTGCCAGCAGTATAAGGAGAGGAGATACGCAGTATTTT.

In this sample, this clonotype turned up many times. The rearrangement links TRBV14 to TRBJ1-1; D perhaps matches TRBD1 (5 bases). CDR1 and CDR2 from the germline V gene are SGHDN and FVKESK. V was cut by 4 bases and J by 8 bases, with 11 bases left in between. The CDR3 has 12 amino acids. The CDR3 bases are TGTGCCAGCAGCCCTGACAGTCCCGAAGCTTTCTTT. The encoded protein is CASSPDSPEAFF.

This clonotype was recorded a few times. This sequence joins TRBV13 and TRBJ1-1; unclear D gene. Germline CDR1 is PRHDT and CDR2 is FYEKMQ (reference sequence). The CDR3 sequence is 15 residues long. V lost 5 bases and J 2 bases, leaving 15 bases between the germline ends. In nucleotides, the CDR3 is TGTGCCAGCAGCGAAGAAGAGCAAGTTAACACTGAAGCTTTCTTT. It is translated as CASSEEEQVNTEAFF.